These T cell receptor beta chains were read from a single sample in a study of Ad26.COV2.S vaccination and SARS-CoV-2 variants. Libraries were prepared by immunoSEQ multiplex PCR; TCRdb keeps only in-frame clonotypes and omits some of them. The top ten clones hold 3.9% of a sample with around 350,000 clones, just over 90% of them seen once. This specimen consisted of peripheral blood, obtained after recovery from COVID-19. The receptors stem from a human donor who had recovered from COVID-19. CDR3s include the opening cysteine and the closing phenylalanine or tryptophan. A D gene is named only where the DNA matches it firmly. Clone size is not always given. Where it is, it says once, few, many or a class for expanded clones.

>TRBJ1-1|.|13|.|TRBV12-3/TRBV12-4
CASSSEGNTEAFF
TGTGCCAGCAGTTCCGAGGGGAACACTGAAGCTTTCTTT
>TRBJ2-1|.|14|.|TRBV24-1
CATSDPDKPNEQFF
TGTGCCACCAGTGATCCGGACAAACCCAATGAGCAGTTCTTC
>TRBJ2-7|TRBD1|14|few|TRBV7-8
CASSPRTGSYEQYF
TGTGCCAGCAGCCCCAGGACAGGCTCCTACGAGCAGTACTTC
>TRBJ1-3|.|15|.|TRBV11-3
CASSANFFSGNTIYF
TGTGCCAGCAGCGCCAACTTTTTCTCTGGAAACACCATATATTTT
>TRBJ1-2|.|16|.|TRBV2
CASSDSHQGPADGYTF
TGTGCCAGCAGTGATTCCCACCAGGGGCCAGCGGATGGCTACACCTTC
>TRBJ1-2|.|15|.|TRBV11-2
CASSLVDSLVYGYTF
TGTGCCAGCAGCTTAGTCGACAGCCTCGTTTATGGCTACACCTTC
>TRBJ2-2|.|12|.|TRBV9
CASSADTGELFF
TGTGCCAGCAGCGCCGACACCGGGGAGCTGTTTTTT
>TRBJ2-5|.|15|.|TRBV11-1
CASSLAGHYQETQYF
TGTGCCAGCAGCTTAGCCGGACACTACCAAGAGACCCAGTACTTC
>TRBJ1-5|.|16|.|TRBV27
CASSLSWAGPNQPQHF
TGTGCCAGCAGTTTATCTTGGGCAGGCCCCAATCAGCCCCAGCATTTT
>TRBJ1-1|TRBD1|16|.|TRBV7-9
CASSPTRGGADTEAFF
TGTGCCAGCAGCCCTACCAGGGGGGGGGCGGACACTGAAGCTTTCTTT
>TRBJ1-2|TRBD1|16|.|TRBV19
CASSIVPGTDLYGYTF
TGTGCCAGTAGTATCGTACCTGGGACAGACCTCTATGGCTACACCTTC
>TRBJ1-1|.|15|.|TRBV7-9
CASSAMQGLNTEAFF
TGTGCCAGCAGCGCCATGCAGGGGTTGAACACTGAAGCTTTCTTT
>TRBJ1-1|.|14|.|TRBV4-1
CASSQRGGETEAFF
TGCGCCAGCAGCCAAAGGGGAGGGGAAACTGAAGCTTTCTTT
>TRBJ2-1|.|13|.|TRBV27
CASSLGWGNEQFF
TGTGCCAGCAGTTTAGGGTGGGGCAATGAGCAGTTCTTC
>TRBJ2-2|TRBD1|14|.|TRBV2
CASSGQGGTGELFF
TGTGCCAGCAGTGGACAGGGCGGCACCGGGGAGCTGTTTTTT
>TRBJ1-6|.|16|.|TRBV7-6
CASSLGRSPEYSPLHF
TGTGCCAGCAGCTTGGGCAGGAGCCCCGAGTATTCACCCCTCCACTTT
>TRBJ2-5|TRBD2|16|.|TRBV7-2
CASSLGLAGGKETQYF
TGTGCCAGCAGCCTCGGACTAGCGGGGGGTAAAGAGACCCAGTACTTC
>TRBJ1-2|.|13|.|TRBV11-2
CASSLDRAYGYTF
TGTGCCAGCAGCTTAGATAGGGCCTATGGCTACACCTTC
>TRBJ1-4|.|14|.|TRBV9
CASSVPGVSEKLFF
TGTGCCAGCAGCGTGCCGGGGGTATCTGAAAAACTGTTTTTT
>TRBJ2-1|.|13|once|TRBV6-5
CASSYLPRKEQFF
TGTGCCAGCAGTTACCTCCCCCGAAAAGAGCAGTTCTTC
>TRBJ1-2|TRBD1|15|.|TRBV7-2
CASSFGQAYDYGYTF
TGTGCCAGCAGCTTCGGACAGGCATATGACTATGGCTACACCTTC
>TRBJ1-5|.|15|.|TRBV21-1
CASSKGGGSNQPQHF
TGTGCCAGCAGCAAAGGTGGAGGTAGCAATCAGCCCCAGCATTTT
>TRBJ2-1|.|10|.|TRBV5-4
CASSHNEQFF
TGTGCCAGCAGCCACAATGAGCAGTTCTTC
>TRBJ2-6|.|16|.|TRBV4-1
CASSQDLGSGANVLTF
TGCGCCAGCAGCCAGGATTTAGGCTCTGGGGCCAACGTCCTGACTTTC
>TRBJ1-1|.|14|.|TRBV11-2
CASSPKRRDTEAFF
TGTGCCAGCAGCCCAAAACGCAGGGACACTGAAGCTTTCTTT
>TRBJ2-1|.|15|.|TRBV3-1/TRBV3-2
CASSQDIGSYNEQFF
TGTGCCAGCAGCCAAGATATAGGCTCCTACAATGAGCAGTTCTTC
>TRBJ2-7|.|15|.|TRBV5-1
CASSPRDNGLYEQYF
TGCGCCAGCAGCCCACGGGACAACGGTTTATACGAGCAGTACTTC
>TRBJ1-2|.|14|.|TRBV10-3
CAISESFSNYGYTF
TGTGCCATCAGTGAGTCTTTCTCTAACTATGGCTACACCTTC
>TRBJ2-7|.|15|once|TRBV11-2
CASSLGWGQPYEQYF
TGTGCCAGCAGCTTAGGCTGGGGGCAGCCCTACGAGCAGTACTTC
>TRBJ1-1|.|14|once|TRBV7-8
CASSRDRLNTEAFF
TGTGCCAGCAGCCGAGACAGGTTGAACACTGAAGCTTTCTTT
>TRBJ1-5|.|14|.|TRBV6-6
CASNSQGPGQPQHF
TGTGCCAGCAATTCCCAGGGTCCGGGTCAGCCCCAGCATTTT
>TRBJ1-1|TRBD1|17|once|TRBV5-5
CASSLGDRGLPNTEAFF
TGTGCCAGCAGCTTGGGGGACAGGGGGCTTCCGAACACTGAAGCTTTCTTT
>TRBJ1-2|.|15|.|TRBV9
CASRLEDRRGGGYTF
TGTGCCAGCAGACTAGAGGACAGACGAGGAGGTGGCTACACCTTC
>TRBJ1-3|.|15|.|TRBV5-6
CASSLLHYSGNTIYF
TGTGCCAGCAGCTTACTCCATTACTCTGGAAACACCATATATTTT
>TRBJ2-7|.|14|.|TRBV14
CASSPHSGSYEQYF
TGTGCCAGCAGCCCCCATTCGGGGTCCTACGAGCAGTACTTC